Each of the 17 T cell receptor beta chains below was sequenced from the same sample in a study of T cell repertoires in ileal Crohn's disease. Generated by immunoSEQ multiplex PCR, the TCRdb table keeps only in-frame clones and is missing some. The sample lists 7,500 to 9,500 clones, 65% to 80% occurring once. The sample's time point: neoterminal ileum biopsy at postoperative endoscopy, about 6 months after surgery. Material: ileal tissue. These receptors were obtained from an adult with Crohn's disease.

This clone is a singleton in its sample. The chain carries TRBV27 and TRBJ1-1; the D is unclear. V was cut by 1 base and J by 4 bases, with 16 bases left in between. Germline loops: CDR1 MNHEY, CDR2 SMNVEV (reference sequence). This CDR3 comprises 16 residues. CDR3 nucleotides: TGTGCCAGCAGTTTATTTTGGCGGGGAAGTAGCACTGAAGCTTTCTTT. This sequence encodes CASSLFWRGSSTEAFF.

The V and J genes are TRBV15 and TRBJ2-3, with a possible D match to TRBD1 (5 bases). The germline V gene encodes CDR1 LNHNV and CDR2 YYDKDF (reference sequence). This CDR3 is built from 17 residues. The V end lost 0 bases, the J end lost 0 bases, and 13 bases lay between the germline ends. In DNA, the CDR3 is TGTGCCACCAGCAGAGATGGGCAGGGAACTAGCACAGATACGCAGTATTTT. This sequence encodes CATSRDGQGTSTDTQYF.

The rearrangement uses TRBV5-1 and TRBJ2-3; TRBD1 agrees at 7 bases. The CDR3 consists of 15 residues. Germline V lookup: CDR1 SGHRS, CDR2 YFSETQ. The V segment lost 2 bases and the J segment 0 bases; nucleotides outside the gene matches: 3. CDR3 protein: CASSLWTGSTDTQYF. CDR3 nucleotides: TGCGCCAGCAGCTTATGGACAGGAAGCACAGATACGCAGTATTTT. Based on the CDR3 plus reference TRBV5-1 and TRBJ2-3, the full variable domain is KAGVTQTPRYLIKTRGQQVTLSCSPISGHRSVSWYQQTPGQGLQFLFEYFSETQRNKGNFPGRFSGRQFSNSRSEMNVSTLELGDSALYLCASSLWTGSTDTQYFGPGTRLTVL.

The rearrangement uses TRBV5-1 and TRBJ2-7; 7 bases fit TRBD2. CDR3 length: 14 residues. Losses at the gene ends were 2 bases for V and 3 bases for J; bases not matched to a gene: 5. Germline V gives CDR1 SGHRS, CDR2 YFSETQ. The CDR3 here is CASSLGRVLYEQYF. The DNA for the CDR3 is TGCGCCAGCAGCTTAGGGAGGGTCCTCTACGAGCAGTACTTC.

This clone is large within its sample. The genes are TRBV6-4 and TRBJ1-1; no reliable D call. The germline V and J ends were trimmed by 2 bases and 5 bases, with 9 bases remaining between them. Germline values: CDR1 MRHNA, CDR2 SNTAGT. The CDR3 consists of 13 residues. The CDR3 DNA reads TGTGCCAGCAGTGACGGCCCCCTGACTGAAGCTTTCTTT. Its translation: CASSDGPLTEAFF.

The table lists this clone with a count of one. The chain uses TRBV6-5 and TRBJ2-1; 9 bases align to TRBD2. CDR1 and CDR2 from the germline V gene are MNHEY and SVGAGI. V trimming: 3 bases; J trimming: 8 bases; junction bases outside the gene matches: 5. This CDR3 spans 14 amino acids. The CDR3 reads CASSYRPSGDEQFF. The CDR3 DNA sequence: TGTGCCAGCAGTTATCGGCCTAGCGGGGATGAGCAGTTCTTC.

The CDR3, as DNA: TGTGCCAGCAGTTATCAAGCGGAAGAGACCCAGTACTTC. It translates to CASSYQAEETQYF. The chain employs TRBV6-5 and TRBJ2-5; maybe TRBD2 (5 bases). The V gene lost 3 bases and the J gene lost 3 bases, with 8 bases spanning the gap. The CDR3 loop spans 13 amino acids. Germline V gives CDR1 MNHEY, CDR2 SVGAGI.

J is TRBJ1-6 and V is TRBV7-9; D gene uncertain. The CDR3 runs to 17 residues. The germline gives CDR1 SEHNR, CDR2 FQNEAQ (reference sequence). V dropped 1 base and J dropped 0 bases, with 10 bases sitting between them. The CDR3 bases are TGTGCCAGCAGCTTAGGATATTCCAGCTCCTATAATTCACCCCTCCACTTT. Amino acid sequence: CASSLGYSSSYNSPLHF.

This chain uses TRBV6-4 with TRBJ2-7; D remains unclear. CDR3 length: 15 amino acids. From germline, CDR1 is MRHNA and CDR2 SNTAGT. Trimming took 0 bases from V and 5 from J, leaving 14 bases between them. As DNA, the CDR3 is TGTGCCAGCAGTGACTCGGCGGATACTACGAACGAGCAGTACTTC. Residues: CASSDSADTTNEQYF.

By share, this clone counts as large. J is TRBJ1-5 and V is TRBV5-8; D is unclear. Germline V CDR1 and CDR2: SGHTS, YDEGEE. Trimming left V 0 bases short and J 4 bases short, with 11 bases between. This CDR3 comprises 15 residues. The CDR3 here is CASSLALGLNQPQHF. In nucleotides, the CDR3 is TGTGCCAGCAGCTTGGCCTTGGGCTTAAATCAGCCCCAGCATTTT.

This clone was seen only once. V gene TRBV5-6 combines with J gene TRBJ2-3, with TRBD2 as a possible D gene (6 bases). Trimming stripped 0 bases from V and 0 bases from J, with 20 bases between. The CDR3 extends over 19 amino acids. CDR1 and CDR2 from the germline V gene are SGHDT and YYEEEE. DNA of the CDR3: TGTGCCAGCAGCTTGGGGCGGGGCGGGTCGCGAGCAAGCACAGATACGCAGTATTTT. Protein sequence: CASSLGRGGSRASTDTQYF. The variable domain in full, with the rest retrieved from reference TRBV5-6 and TRBJ2-3, is DAGVTQSPTHLIKTRGQQVTLRCSPKSGHDTVSWYQQALGQGPQFIFQYYEEEERQRGNFPDRFSGHQFPNYSSELNVNALLLGDSALYLCASSLGRGGSRASTDTQYFGPGTRLTVL.

The chain carries TRBV15 and TRBJ2-7; the match to TRBD2 covers 11 bases. Trimming at V came to 1 base and at J to 6 bases, leaving 5 bases not matched to a gene. Germline assignment: CDR1 LNHNV and CDR2 YYDKDF (reference sequence). This CDR3 spans 15 amino acids. CDR3 DNA: TGTGCCACCAGCAGAGGAGGGACTAGCGGCCCCGAGCAGTACTTC. It encodes CATSRGGTSGPEQYF.

The chain joins TRBV2 to TRBJ2-3, with 10 bases matching TRBD2. This CDR3 is built from 14 residues. Looked up from germline, CDR1 is SNHLY and CDR2 is FYNNEI. V shed 6 bases, J shed 2 bases, and the junction held 2 bases outside the gene matches. The CDR3 here is CASRLAGSTDTQYF. The CDR3 nucleotides are TGTGCCAGCAGACTAGCGGGGTCCACAGATACGCAGTATTTT. The variable domain in full, with the rest retrieved from reference TRBV2 and TRBJ2-3, is EPEVTQTPSHQVTQMGQEVILRCVPISNHLYFYWYRQILGQKVEFLVSFYNNEISEKSEIFDDQFSVERPDGSNFTLKIRSTKLEDSAMYFCASRLAGSTDTQYFGPGTRLTVL.

This clone was observed a handful of times. This chain connects TRBV5-6 to TRBJ2-1; no clear D. The CDR3 covers 12 residues. CDR1 and CDR2 (germline): SGHDT, YYEEEE. The V end was cut by 4 bases, the J end by 8 bases, with 10 bases between. The CDR3 spells CASSLLTYEQFF. The CDR3 bases are TGTGCCAGCAGCCTCCTAACGTATGAGCAGTTCTTC.

The V call is TRBV6-5, the J call TRBJ2-4; TRBD2 matches 7 bases. Germline assignment: CDR1 MNHEY and CDR2 SVGAGI. V was clipped by 4 bases and J by 7 bases; unmatched bases: 4. The CDR3 has 13 amino acids. The CDR3 DNA sequence: TGTGCCAGCAGTTCCGGGAGGTCTAACATTCAGTACTTC. Translating it yields CASSSGRSNIQYF.

This chain links TRBV6-4 with TRBJ2-3; 9 bases fit TRBD2. Germline CDR1 is MRHNA and CDR2 is SNTAGT. Unmatched junction bases numbered 8, after V lost 5 bases and J lost 5 bases. This CDR3 has 15 amino acids. The CDR3 is CASSSSIAGVDTQYF. In nucleotides, the CDR3 is TGTGCCAGCAGTTCATCCATAGCGGGGGTAGATACGCAGTATTTT.

The chain uses TRBV6-5 and TRBJ2-2; 9 bases are a match to TRBD1. The CDR3 runs to 15 residues. V dropped 6 bases and J dropped 6; count of bases not matched to a gene: 8. The germline gives CDR1 MNHEY, CDR2 SVGAGI. CDR3 nucleotides: TGTGCCAGCAGGCGGGGACAGGGTGGGGCCGGGGAGCTGTTTTTT. Its protein is CASRRGQGGAGELFF.